The 15 T cell receptor beta chains below come from one sample, sequenced in a study of CD8 T cells in ankylosing spondylitis. MiXCR, applied by TCRdb to the 5' RACE reads, yields one record per CDR3 protein. The table has 250,000 to 350,000 distinct CDR3 sequences, around 19% seen once; the top ten hold roughly 7.4%. The sample comprised blood, either unsorted or a sorted T cell fraction (not recorded which). The receptors were gathered from a male donor with ankylosing spondylitis or in good health (not recorded which).

This clonotype was recorded at least ten times. The chain is built from TRBV7-2 and TRBJ2-5; no reliable D call. Trimming took 1 base from V and 5 from J, leaving 17 bases between them. Germline assignment: CDR1 SGHTA and CDR2 FQGNSA. The CDR3 extends over 16 amino acids. DNA of the CDR3: TGTGCCAGCAGCTTAGACGGGTGGCGGCGGTCGGAGACCCAGTACTTC. Residues: CASSLDGWRRSETQYF.

This clonotype was detected a few times. V and J are TRBV12-3 or TRBV12-4 and TRBJ2-1, with 12 bases fitting TRBD2. The trim removed 6 bases at V and 9 bases at J, leaving 9 bases unmatched. The CDR3 is 15 amino acids. CDR3 bases: TGTGCCAGCAGGGTCGGACTAGCGGGACTCGTTGAGCAGTTCTTC. Residues: CASRVGLAGLVEQFF.

This clonotype was found a few times. The gene calls are TRBV5-1 and TRBJ2-5; 13 bases match TRBD2. This CDR3 has 16 amino acids. CDR1 and CDR2 (germline): SGHRS, YFSETQ. J gave up 3 bases and V 3 bases, and 5 bases lay outside the gene matches. CDR3 sequence (DNA): TGCGCCAGCAGCTCAGGGGGACTAGCGGGAAAAGAGACCCAGTACTTC. The encoded protein is CASSSGGLAGKETQYF. The variable domain in full, with the rest retrieved from reference TRBV5-1 and TRBJ2-5, is KAGVTQTPRYLIKTRGQQVTLSCSPISGHRSVSWYQQTPGQGLQFLFEYFSETQRNKGNFPGRFSGRQFSNSRSEMNVSTLELGDSALYLCASSSGGLAGKETQYFGPGTRLLVL.

The chain is built from TRBV28 and TRBJ1-4; D perhaps matches TRBD1 (6 bases). The CDR3 has 14 amino acids. Trimming removed 4 bases at V and 4 bases at J, with 10 bases between. CDR1 and CDR2 (germline): MDHEN, SYDVKM. CDR3 loop: CASSWRGINEKLFF. The CDR3 coding sequence is TGTGCCAGCAGTTGGAGGGGGATTAATGAAAAACTGTTTTTT.

This clonotype was seen more than once but under ten times. V is TRBV20-1 and J is TRBJ2-2, with a weak D call TRBD1 (5 bases). V lost 0 bases to trimming and J lost 1 base, with 12 bases between them. The CDR3 spans 16 residues. Looked up from germline, CDR1 is DFQATT and CDR2 is SNEGSKA (reference sequence). DNA for the CDR3: TGCAGTGCTAGAGACCGTCGAACAGGGAACACCGGGGAGCTGTTTTTT. This gives the protein CSARDRRTGNTGELFF.

V is TRBV7-2 and J is TRBJ2-2; D uncertain. Germline loops: CDR1 SGHTA, CDR2 FQGNSA. V dropped 2 bases and J dropped 8 bases, with 6 bases sitting between them. This CDR3 has 12 residues. CDR3 coding DNA: TGTGCCAGCAGCTTATCCGTGGGGGAGCTGTTTTTT. It is translated as CASSLSVGELFF.

This clonotype was detected only a few times. The chain carries TRBV7-8 and TRBJ1-1; D not resolved. The V gene's germline CDR1 is SGHVS and CDR2 FQNEAQ. The V gene lost 2 bases and the J gene lost 7 bases, with 14 bases spanning the gap. The CDR3 is made up of 14 amino acids. The CDR3 sequence: CASSLNPKTFEAFF. CDR3 sequence (DNA): TGTGCCAGCAGCTTAAACCCGAAGACATTTGAAGCTTTCTTT.

The chain uses TRBV4-1 and TRBJ1-1; D is unresolved. CDR1 is MGHRA, CDR2 YSYEKL, per germline. Trimming pared 1 base from V and 5 bases from J, leaving 11 bases between. This CDR3 is built from 14 residues. This CDR3 is CASSQAGIGTEAFF. CDR3 DNA sequence: TGCGCCAGCAGCCAAGCCGGGATCGGGACTGAAGCTTTCTTT.

This clonotype has at least ten counts. The chain couples TRBV20-1 to TRBJ2-5, with D perhaps matching TRBD2 (5 bases). CDR3 length equals 15 residues. V was pared by 4 bases and J by 5 bases, with 20 bases between. Germline V gene data show CDR1 as DFQATT and CDR2 as SNEGSKA (reference sequence). DNA of the CDR3: TGCAGTGCTATCGTCGACCGGGAAACGGGGGAGACCCAGTACTTC. Translated: CSAIVDRETGETQYF.

The CDR3 bases are TGTGCCACCAGTAATGCCGGGACCCTCACCGGGGAGCTGTTTTTT. It translates to CATSNAGTLTGELFF. The chain links TRBV24-1 to TRBJ2-2; D is perhaps TRBD1 or TRBD2 (5 bases each). Germline V gene data show CDR1 as KGHDR and CDR2 as SFDVKD. CDR3 length: 15 residues. With 6 bases removed from V and 4 bases from J, the gap between germline ends came to 14 bases.

The chain joins TRBV19 to TRBJ1-5; D may be TRBD1 (5 bases). The CDR3 loop spans 14 amino acids. The V gene's germline CDR1 is LNHDA and CDR2 SQIVND (reference sequence). Trimming cost V 3 bases and J 4 bases, with 10 bases left between them. In DNA form, the CDR3 reads TGTGCCAGTAGTATCGTCGGGGGGAATCAGCCCCAGCATTTT. Translation gives CASSIVGGNQPQHF.

This clonotype was found a few times. The chain uses TRBV28 and TRBJ1-1; 7 nucleotides match TRBD1. The CDR3 totals 13 residues. V dropped 6 bases and J dropped 1; count of bases not matched to a gene: 2. The V gene's germline CDR1 is MDHEN and CDR2 SYDVKM. CDR3 loop: CASRGQTNTEAFF. DNA of the CDR3: TGTGCCAGCAGGGGACAGACGAACACTGAAGCTTTCTTT.

The genes are TRBV11-2 and TRBJ2-7; D is perhaps TRBD1 (6 bases). The CDR3 has 13 amino acids. CDR1 and CDR2 from the germline V gene are SGHAT and FQNNGV. Trimming pared 2 bases from V and 3 bases from J, leaving 8 bases between. CDR3 amino acids: CASSLTDSYEQYV. The DNA of the CDR3 is TGTGCCAGCAGCTTAACGGACAGCTACGAGCAGTACGTC.

This chain uses TRBV20-1 with TRBJ2-1; TRBD2 might be the D (5 bases). This CDR3 comprises 12 residues. V shed 0 bases and J shed 7 bases, with 7 bases lying between them. Germline-derived CDR1 and CDR2 are DFQATT and SNEGSKA (reference sequence). In DNA, the CDR3 is TGCAGTGCTAGAGATCGGGGTAATGAGCAGTTCTTC. Translating it yields CSARDRGNEQFF.

J is TRBJ2-1 and V is TRBV5-1, with no clear D. The V end was cut by 2 bases, the J end by 6 bases, with 6 bases between. The germline V gene has CDR1 SGHRS and CDR2 YFSETQ. This CDR3 has 12 residues. CDR3 loop: CASSFVGNEQFF. In DNA form, the CDR3 reads TGCGCCAGCAGCTTCGTTGGCAATGAGCAGTTCTTC. Drawing the rest from reference TRBV5-1 and TRBJ2-1, the complete variable domain is KAGVTQTPRYLIKTRGQQVTLSCSPISGHRSVSWYQQTPGQGLQFLFEYFSETQRNKGNFPGRFSGRQFSNSRSEMNVSTLELGDSALYLCASSFVGNEQFFGPGTRLTVL.